This T cell receptor (beta chain) was sequenced in a study of identical twins. MiXCR, applied by TCRdb to the 5' RACE reads, yields one record per CDR3 protein. The sample consists of hundreds of thousands of distinct CDR3 sequences, approximately 9% of them appearing once. Deletions cut 2 bases from V and 7 bases from J, with 12 bases between. Germline lookup yields CDR1 SGHRS and CDR2 YFSETQ. The CDR3 sequence is 13 residues long. Everyone who donated was a healthy Caucasian. Findings of the study overall: Within beta out-of-frame sequences, the excess sharing observed between twins was weaker. Cross-sectional statistics underpinned the conclusions; the same donors were not followed. The study found excess low generation probability among twin-shared out-of-frame alpha sequences.

With respect to this clonotype: What it binds is unknown.

These data were likewise used in another study, on yellow fever vaccine responses in identical twins.

The V and J genes are TRBV5-1 and TRBJ1-1; a weak D match, TRBD1 (5 bases). The receptor was derived from a young woman in good health. Source material: PBMCs. The CDR3 region is CASSLPGMGEAFF. DNA for the CDR3: TGCGCCAGCAGCTTACCAGGGATGGGTGAAGCTTTCTTT.